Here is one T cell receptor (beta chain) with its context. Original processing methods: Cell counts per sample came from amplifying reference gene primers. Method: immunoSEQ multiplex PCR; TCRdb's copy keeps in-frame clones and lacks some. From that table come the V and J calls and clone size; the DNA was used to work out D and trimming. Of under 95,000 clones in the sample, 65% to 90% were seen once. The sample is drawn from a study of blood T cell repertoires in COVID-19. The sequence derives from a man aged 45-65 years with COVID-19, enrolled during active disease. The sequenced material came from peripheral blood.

The CDR3 loop reads CASKGSSLDTQYF. In DNA form, the CDR3 reads TGTGCCAGCAAGGGGTCTAGTTTGGATACGCAGTATTTT. The chain has TRBV6-5 and TRBJ2-3, with D possibly being TRBD1 (5 bases). Looked up from germline, CDR1 is MNHEY and CDR2 is SVGAGI. Trimming pared 7 bases from V and 6 bases from J, leaving 14 bases between. This CDR3 contains 13 residues.